One sample yielded the 19 T cell receptor beta chains listed below, sequenced in a study of tissue T cells after allogeneic stem cell transplantation. The time point was: mouse harvest day 14 after allogeneic transplant. Each mouse received 10^7 T-cell-depleted marrow cells plus 10^6 splenic CD5+ T cells by tail vein. Produced via immunoSEQ multiplex PCR; TCRdb's table is partial and in-frame only. The sample has approximately 5,000 clones; around 30% are singletons. The sample consisted of skin. The source of these receptors is a female BALB/c mouse given C57BL/6 T cells with graft-versus-host disease after an allogeneic hematopoietic cell transplant.

Concerning this clone itself: A much larger clone differs by one base, so this may be a read error. The genes and germline here are from mouse. The CDR3 is cut off 1 residue early in the read; its end comes from the germline J gene. The chain combines TRBV12-1 with TRBJ2-2; 14 positions agree with TRBD2. Losses at the gene ends were 2 bases for V and 0 bases for J; bases not matched to a gene: 7. Germline V gene data show CDR1 as SGHSN and CDR2 as HYEKVE. The CDR3 has 19 residues. Here the CDR3 reads CASSPRDWGGGSNTGQLYF. CDR3 DNA, as far as it was read: TGTGCCAGCTCTCCCCGGGACTGGGGGGGCGGGTCAAACACCGGGCAGCTCTAC.

Of note for this clone: Gene and germline names: mouse. CDR3 DNA (partial): TGTGCCTGGAGTCTAAGGCCGGGACAGGGGGCGGGCGAAAGATTATTT. Its protein is CAWSLRPGQGAGERLF. Given in full, the CDR3 is CAWSLRPGQGAGERLFF. The chain uses TRBV31 and TRBJ1-4; 12 nucleotides line up with TRBD1. The observed sequence ends 1 residue before the CDR3 terminus, with the missing tail filled in from the germline J gene. Germline trimming cut 0 bases from V and 7 bases from J; bases unmatched to any gene: 9. Germline V gene data show CDR1 as GKSSPN and CDR2 as SITVG. There are 17 residues in the CDR3.

This clone was seen a handful of times. Genes and germline come from the mouse. The read terminates 1 residue before the CDR3 end, so the remaining end is supplied by the germline J gene. The chain joins TRBV1 to TRBJ2-1; the match to TRBD1 covers 9 bases. With V trimmed by 3 bases and J by 6 bases, 6 bases remained unmatched. Germline loops: CDR1 NSQYPW, CDR2 LRSPGD (reference sequence). The CDR3 extends over 15 amino acids. Here the CDR3 reads CTCSARDREGAEQFF. The sequenced CDR3 bases are TGCACCTGCAGTGCGAGGGACAGGGAGGGTGCTGAGCAGTTC.

With respect to this clone: Gene names follow the mouse nomenclature. Coverage ceases 1 residue before the CDR3 finishes, and the germline J gene fills in the end. Different DNA sequences within this sample yield the same CDR3. The rearrangement links TRBV13-2 to TRBJ2-4, with 13 nucleotides matching TRBD2. The CDR3 is 15 amino acids. In germline, CDR1 is NNHNN, CDR2 SYGAGS (reference sequence). Losses at the gene ends were 3 bases for V and 4 bases for J; bases not matched to a gene: 2. CDR3 sequence: CASGGDWGGENTLYF. Partial CDR3 DNA: TGTGCCAGCGGTGGGGACTGGGGGGGGGAAAACACCTTGTAC.

This clone was detected only once. Germline and genes here are mouse. The CDR3 end is not reached by the read, which stops 1 residue before it; the germline J gene fills it in. The chain combines TRBV26 with TRBJ2-4; 8 nucleotides line up with TRBD2. This CDR3 is 14 amino acids long. The V gene end was trimmed by 6 bases and the J gene end by 4 bases; junction bases not matched to a gene: 6. Germline assignment: CDR1 KGHPV and CDR2 FQNQEV (reference sequence). CDR3 DNA (partial): TGTGCCAGCAGCCAGGGACTGGTGAAAAACACCTTGTAC. This encodes CASSQGLVKNTLY. The CDR3, in full, reads CASSQGLVKNTLYF.

With regard to this clone: The listed genes are named as in mouse. The read terminates 1 residue ahead of where the CDR3 ends, so the germline J gene completes it. The V gene is TRBV15, the J gene TRBJ1-1; 7 bases line up with TRBD1. The V and J ends lost 5 bases and 1 base, in that order; junction bases with no gene match: 1. The CDR3 has 13 residues. Germline V lookup: CDR1 SGHND, CDR2 FRSKSL. CDR3 DNA (partial): TGTGCCAGCAGTCGACAGGGAAACACAGAAGTCTTC. It encodes CASSRQGNTEVF. The full CDR3 protein reads CASSRQGNTEVFF. The variable domain in full, with the rest retrieved from reference TRBV15 and TRBJ1-1, is DAGVTQTPRHEVAEKGQTIILKCEPVSGHNDLFWYRQTKIQGLELLSYFRSKSLMEDGGAFKDRFKAEMLNSSFSTLKIQPTEPKDSAVYLCASSRQGNTEVFFGKGTRLTVV.

For this clone: Gene names and germline refer to mouse. Here the CDR3 reads CASSLISAETLYF. The CDR3 DNA, read in part, is TGTGCCAGCAGTCTGATCAGTGCAGAAACGCTGTAT. This chain uses TRBV26 with TRBJ2-3; D remains ambiguous. The observed sequence ends 1 residue before the CDR3 terminus, with the missing tail filled in from the germline J gene. There are 13 residues in the CDR3. Germline V gives CDR1 KGHPV, CDR2 FQNQEV (reference sequence). V lost 2 bases to trimming and J lost 0 bases, with 3 bases between them.

A remark on this clone: Mouse gene names and germline throughout. The CDR3 end falls 1 residue outside the read, so it is completed with the germline J gene. The gene calls are TRBV26 and TRBJ2-5; 8 nucleotides align to TRBD2. V gave up 4 bases and J gave up 3 bases; unmatched junction bases: 6. This CDR3 has 15 residues. The germline gives CDR1 KGHPV, CDR2 FQNQEV (reference sequence). CDR3: CASSPPLGGQDTQYF. CDR3 bases read: TGTGCCAGCAGTCCTCCGCTGGGGGGTCAAGACACCCAGTAC.

This clone is labeled medium-sized. Here the gene names and germline are mouse. The CDR3 bases that were read are TGTGCCAGCAGTCCCACAGGGGGCCGCACAGAAGTCTTC. As protein: CASSPTGGRTEVF. The full CDR3 reads CASSPTGGRTEVFF. This chain links TRBV26 with TRBJ1-1; TRBD1 matches at 9 bases. The read stops 1 residue short of the end of the CDR3; the missing end is completed from the germline J gene. Germline trimming cut 4 bases from V and 4 bases from J; bases unmatched to any gene: 4. This CDR3 region has 14 residues. Germline CDR1 KGHPV, CDR2 FQNQEV (reference sequence).

This clone qualifies as large. The gene symbols are mouse symbols. With the read ending 1 residue before the CDR3 end, the germline J gene is used to fill in that end. This chain links TRBV26 with TRBJ1-4, with TRBD1 identical over 9 bases. This CDR3 contains 15 residues. The germline V gene encodes CDR1 KGHPV and CDR2 FQNQEV (reference sequence). Trimming removed 6 bases from V and 3 bases from J; junction bases left unmatched: 5. CDR3 region: CASSPGDRANERLFF. CDR3 bases read: TGTGCCAGCAGCCCGGGGGACAGGGCCAACGAAAGATTATTT.

The sample holds a few counts of this clone. Each gene name is a mouse one. With the read ending 1 residue before the CDR3 end, the germline J gene is used to fill in that end. The chain employs TRBV3 and TRBJ2-1, with a possible D match to TRBD2 (6 bases). The germline V and J ends were trimmed by 2 bases and 6 bases, with 11 bases remaining between them. This CDR3 comprises 14 residues. Germline V gene sequence: CDR1 SNHLY, CDR2 FYNGKV (reference sequence). CDR3 loop: CASSLMGEGAEQFF. The sequenced part of the CDR3 DNA is TGTGCCAGCAGCTTAATGGGGGAGGGTGCTGAGCAGTTC.

Concerning this clone itself: Gene names refer to mouse genes. The missing CDR3 end, 1 residue past where the read stops, is filled in from the germline J gene. The chain has TRBV3 and TRBJ2-7; 12 bases are shared with TRBD1. V lost 5 bases to trimming and J lost 6 bases; unmatched junction nucleotides: 8. In germline, CDR1 is SNHLY, CDR2 FYNGKV (reference sequence). This CDR3 is built from 15 residues. CDR3 DNA (partial): TGTGCCAGCAGCCCCTCGGGACAGGGGGCGCGTGAACAGTAC. The encoded protein is CASSPSGQGAREQY. The entire CDR3 sequence reads CASSPSGQGAREQYF.

Regarding this clone: A much more abundant neighbour one base away suggests this may be a read error. Mouse gene names and germline throughout. The read comes to an end 1 residue before the CDR3 does, leaving the germline J gene to fill in the end. The genes are TRBV24 and TRBJ1-3; D is undetermined. CDR1 and CDR2 from the germline V gene are KGHTA and FRNEEI. This CDR3 is built from 14 residues. Deletions cut 2 bases from V and 0 bases from J, with 5 bases between. The DNA read from the CDR3 is TGTGCCAGCAGTCTGGGGAATTCTGGAAATACGCTCTAT. The encoded protein is CASSLGNSGNTLY. In full, the CDR3 reads CASSLGNSGNTLYF.

This clone has just one count. Gene names are mouse gene names. CDR3 DNA, as far as it was read: TGTGCCAGCAGCCCCGGTAATTCGCCCCTCTAC. It yields the protein CASSPGNSPLY. The complete CDR3 protein is CASSPGNSPLYF. The V and J genes are TRBV5 and TRBJ1-6; no firm D call. The read stops 1 residue short of the end of the CDR3; the missing end is completed from the germline J gene. TRBJ1-6 is known as an ORF, though its function is uncertain. This CDR3 is 12 amino acids long. Germline V lookup: CDR1 LGHNA, CDR2 YNLKQL (reference sequence). V lost 4 bases to trimming and J lost 6 bases, with 4 bases between them.

Concerning this clone: Gene names refer to mouse genes. The read gets to within 1 residue of the CDR3 end, and the germline J gene fills in the rest. The J gene is TRBJ2-2, the V gene TRBV26; perhaps D is TRBD1 or TRBD2 (6 bases each). There are 14 residues in the CDR3. Germline assignment: CDR1 KGHPV and CDR2 FQNQEV (reference sequence). V lost 0 bases to trimming and J lost 7 bases, with 9 bases between them. Partial CDR3 DNA: TGTGCCAGCAGTCTGTCAGGGGGGAACGGGCAGCTCTAC. This encodes CASSLSGGNGQLY. The entire CDR3 protein reads CASSLSGGNGQLYF. Supplemented by reference TRBV26 and TRBJ2-2, the full variable domain reads NSKVIQTPRYLVKGQGQKAKMRCIPEKGHPVVFWYQQNKNNEFKFLINFQNQEVLQQIDMTEKRFSAECPSNSPCSLEIQSSEAGDSALYLCASSLSGGNGQLYFGEGSKLTVL.

Sample share makes this clone medium-sized. Gene and germline names: mouse. Coverage ceases 1 residue before the CDR3 finishes, and the germline J gene fills in the end. This sequence joins TRBV26 and TRBJ2-4, with a weak D call TRBD2 (6 bases). Trimming took off 4 bases at V and 2 bases at J, with 10 bases between the two ends. The germline gives CDR1 KGHPV, CDR2 FQNQEV (reference sequence). CDR3 length: 14 amino acids. CDR3 DNA, as far as it was read: TGTGCCAGCAGTCCCCGGGACTTTCAAAACACCTTGTAC. Translating gives CASSPRDFQNTLY. The full CDR3 protein reads CASSPRDFQNTLYF.

Regarding this clone: Gene names are mouse gene names. With the read ending 1 residue before the CDR3 end, the germline J gene is used to fill in that end. This chain uses TRBV23 with TRBJ2-2; the table's D gene call, TRBD1, was not cross checked with the DNA. The CDR3 loop spans 16 amino acids. Germline CDR1 and CDR2: KGHTA and FQNQQP. CDR3 bases read: TGCTCCAGCAGTCAATCGGGGACAGGGAACACCGGGCAGCTCTAC. This codes for CSSSQSGTGNTGQLY. The whole CDR3 protein is CSSSQSGTGNTGQLYF.

On this clone itself: All gene names here are mouse names. The sequenced fragment ends 1 residue before the CDR3 boundary, so the rest is inferred from the germline J gene. The gene calls are TRBV26 and TRBJ2-1, with D possibly matching TRBD2 (7 bases). With 2 bases removed from V and 1 base from J, the gap between germline ends came to 9 bases. CDR3 size: 15 residues. Per the germline V gene, CDR1 is KGHPV and CDR2 is FQNQEV (reference sequence). The CDR3: CASSLRGGNYAEQFF. CDR3 DNA, as far as it was read: TGTGCCAGCAGTCTGAGGGGGGGAAACTATGCTGAGCAGTTC. The entire variable domain, with the rest obtained from reference TRBV26 and TRBJ2-1, is as follows: NSKVIQTPRYLVKGQGQKAKMRCIPEKGHPVVFWYQQNKNNEFKFLINFQNQEVLQQIDMTEKRFSAECPSNSPCSLEIQSSEAGDSALYLCASSLRGGNYAEQFFGPGTRLTVL.

Remarks on this clone: Gene names and germline match the mouse. The DNA ends 1 residue before the CDR3 does, and the rest of the CDR3 is filled in from the germline J gene. The chain combines TRBV26 with TRBJ1-3, with 7 positions matching TRBD1. The CDR3 covers 15 residues. Germline CDR1 KGHPV, CDR2 FQNQEV (reference sequence). Germline trimming cut 7 bases from V and 0 bases from J; bases unmatched to any gene: 6. CDR3 protein: CASTRTGNSGNTLYF. The DNA read from the CDR3 is TGTGCCAGCACCCGGACAGGAAATTCTGGAAATACGCTCTAT.